This TCR beta chain was sequenced during a study of CD8+CD57+ T cells in acquired aplastic anemia. General study results and limits: Researchers report that twenty-nine CD8+ CDR3 sequences appeared in both patients and controls.

According to the study, genomic DNA was the template for TCR beta VDJ and CDR3 profiling. TCRdb re-called the reads with MiXCR, one entry per CDR3 protein. The repertoire holds 200,000 to 300,000 distinct CDR3 sequences, with 70% to 85% as singletons. All patients picked for sequencing had shown, by flow cytometry, an expansion of CD8+CD57+ cells. Of note for this clonotype: The antigen is not known. Relative to the germline gene, one junction end is altered; a read error may explain this.

Germline assignment: CDR1 LNHDA and CDR2 SQIVND (reference sequence). The CDR3 consists of 15 residues. This receptor was taken from a human donor with aplastic anemia. The chain employs TRBV19 and TRBJ1-1; D is uncertain. Sequencing used sorted CD4+, CD8+, or CD8+CD57+ T cells (not recorded which) from PBMCs. The CDR3 is CASSIASTAYNEPFF. CDR3 sequence (DNA): TGTGCCAGTAGTATAGCTAGCACAGCCTACAATGAACCTTTCTTT.